Below are 32 T cell receptor beta chains sequenced from a single sample in a study of blood T cells in healthy people across ages. Next came a second PCR, run for about 7 to 12 cycles, which used a sample-barcoded 5' primer along with a J-beta primer mix. TCRdb independently ran MiXCR on the 5' RACE reads; one entry per CDR3 protein. The sample comprises about 1.7 million distinct CDR3 sequences, roughly 28% of which are singletons, and approximately 7.7% rests with the top ten. Sequencing was done on a sample of blood. These receptors were taken from a woman in her 30s in good health.

The chain recombines TRBV29-1 with TRBJ2-1; 9 bases are shared with TRBD1. Germline CDR1 SQVTM, CDR2 ANQGSEA. The CDR3 sequence is 12 residues long. V lost 7 bases to trimming and J lost 10 bases; unmatched junction nucleotides: 8. The CDR3 DNA is TGCAGCGCCGGGGACAGGGCGGGCGAGCAGTTCTTC. This gives the protein CSAGDRAGEQFF.

A word on this clonotype: A much larger clone is a single base away; this may be a read error. The chain recombines TRBV7-3 with TRBJ2-1; 11 nucleotides match TRBD2. The V gene's germline CDR1 is SGHTA and CDR2 FQGTGA. This CDR3 spans 15 amino acids. Written as DNA, the CDR3 is TGTGCCAGCAGCCGTAGCGGGGGGGCAATGGGTGAGCGGTTCTTC. This gives the protein CASSRSGGAMGERFF.

The rearrangement links TRBV9 to TRBJ2-1; TRBD2 agrees at 12 bases. J gave up 9 bases and V 0 bases, and 4 bases lay outside the gene matches. From germline, CDR1 is SGDLS and CDR2 YYNGEE. The length of the CDR3 is 15 residues. The CDR3 region has the DNA TGTGCCAGCAGCGTAGAGGAACTAGCGGGGGGTGAGCAGTTCTTC. Protein: CASSVEELAGGEQFF.

This clonotype was detected ten times or more. This chain connects TRBV29-1 to TRBJ1-5, with D possibly TRBD1 on 6 matching bases. V lost 7 bases to trimming and J lost 6 bases, with 13 bases between them. The CDR3 has 12 amino acids. The germline CDR1 and CDR2 sequences are SQVTM and ANQGSEA. Written as DNA, the CDR3 is TGCAGCGCTGCCGAGGGGGGTCAGCCCCAGCATTTT. It specifies CSAAEGGQPQHF.

This clonotype was counted ten times or more. The V gene is TRBV20-1, the J gene TRBJ2-1; D remains ambiguous. Between the trimmed V and J ends, which lost 1 base and 8 bases, there was a span of 15 bases. The CDR3 length is 14 residues. Per germline, CDR1 DFQATT and CDR2 SNEGSKA (reference sequence). The CDR3 loop reads CSARGSPPFDEQFF. DNA for the CDR3: TGCAGTGCTAGAGGGAGCCCCCCTTTCGATGAGCAGTTCTTC.

Ten or more counts support this clonotype. The chain carries TRBV29-1 and TRBJ2-3; D gene ambiguous. Trimming took off 3 bases at V and 6 bases at J, with 16 bases between the two ends. CDR1 and CDR2 from the germline V gene are SQVTM and ANQGSEA. This CDR3 has 14 amino acids. The DNA of the CDR3 is TGCAGCGTTGACTGGAAAGCTGGATGGGATACGCAGTATTTT. This gives the protein CSVDWKAGWDTQYF.

The chain links TRBV4-2 to TRBJ1-4; 7 bases align to TRBD1. The germline CDR1 and CDR2 sequences are LGHNA and YNFKEQ. The CDR3 totals 16 residues. V dropped 2 bases and J dropped 5; count of bases not matched to a gene: 8. CDR3 sequence (DNA): TGTGCCAGCAGCCAATTAGGGGAAGGGGGCAATGAAAAACTGTTTTTT. Its translation is CASSQLGEGGNEKLFF.

The V gene is TRBV7-9, the J gene TRBJ2-7; D is possibly TRBD1 (6 bases). CDR3 length: 15 amino acids. Trimming cost V 1 base and J 2 bases, with 12 bases left between them. Germline V gives CDR1 SEHNR, CDR2 FQNEAQ (reference sequence). Written as DNA, the CDR3 is TGTGCCAGCAGCTTAGTGGTGGGGGCCACCTACGAGCAGTACTTC. It yields the protein CASSLVVGATYEQYF.

This clonotype was observed a few times. The rearrangement links TRBV12-3 or TRBV12-4 to TRBJ2-5, with TRBD2 matching over 7 bases. Germline trimming cut 5 bases from V and 5 bases from J; bases unmatched to any gene: 8. This CDR3 region has 14 residues. The CDR3 spells CASSNGRSWETQYF. CDR3 DNA sequence: TGTGCCAGCAGTAACGGGAGGTCATGGGAGACCCAGTACTTC.

This clonotype was observed a few times. A read error may account for a junction end that differs from germline. This rearrangement joins TRBV4-1 to TRBJ2-5, with D perhaps TRBD1 (5 bases). CDR3 length: 16 residues. CDR1 is MGHRA, CDR2 YSYEKL, per germline. CDR3 bases: TGCGCCAGCGGCCAACCCAGGTCAGGGTTGGAAGAGACCCAGTACTTC. Encoded protein: CASGQPRSGLEETQYF.

In its sample, this clonotype was seen a few times. The chain couples TRBV2 to TRBJ2-3; TRBD2 matches at 13 bases. J lost 3 bases, V lost 6 bases, and 9 bases had no gene match. Germline lookup yields CDR1 SNHLY and CDR2 FYNNEI. The CDR3 spans 17 residues. The CDR3 sequence is CASRQPLAGGPTDTQYF. The CDR3 bases are TGTGCCAGCAGACAACCACTAGCGGGGGGGCCAACAGATACGCAGTATTTT.

This clonotype was detected ten times or more. V is TRBV9 and J is TRBJ1-2, with no clear D. The CDR3 runs to 13 residues. CDR1 is SGDLS, CDR2 YYNGEE, per germline. V dropped 1 base and J dropped 6 bases, with 10 bases sitting between them. The CDR3 spells CASSVKPGDGYTF. CDR3 nucleotides: TGTGCCAGCAGCGTAAAGCCCGGGGATGGCTACACCTTC.

Regarding this clonotype: A single base separates this from a much larger clone, so it may be a read error. The chain links TRBV5-5 to TRBJ2-4; 11 bases line up with TRBD2. The last part of the DNA fits TRBJ2-7 better; the J call may be wrong. CDR3 length: 14 amino acids. Germline loops: CDR1 SGHKS, CDR2 YYEKEE (reference sequence). The CDR3 reads CASTLGTSGFEQYF. DNA of the CDR3: TGTGCCAGCACCCTAGGGACTAGCGGTTTCGAGCAGTACTTC.

This clonotype has ten or more counts. The chain carries TRBV27 and TRBJ2-1; D uncertain. Germline V gives CDR1 MNHEY, CDR2 SMNVEV (reference sequence). The germline V and J ends were trimmed by 5 bases and 10 bases, with 12 bases remaining between them. This CDR3 spans 12 amino acids. DNA of the CDR3: TGTGCCAGCAGTGCCCCAAGTGAAGAGCAGTTCTTC. The encoded protein is CASSAPSEEQFF.

The chain carries TRBV10-3 and TRBJ1-2; no firm D call. Per the germline V gene, CDR1 is ENHRY and CDR2 is SYGVKD. CDR3 length: 13 residues. The V and J ends lost 0 bases and 7 bases respectively, with 9 bases between them. The CDR3 DNA follows: TGTGCCATCAGTGAGTCGGCAGGTTCTGGCTACACCTTC. It is translated as CAISESAGSGYTF.

This clonotype was counted a few times. The rearrangement links TRBV9 to TRBJ1-6; a weak D match, TRBD1 (5 bases). Deletions cut 2 bases from V and 8 bases from J, with 11 bases between. CDR3 size: 14 residues. Germline V gene lookup returns CDR1 SGDLS and CDR2 YYNGEE. CDR3 protein: CASSVTDSYSPLHF. The DNA of the CDR3 is TGTGCCAGCAGCGTGACAGATAGTTATTCACCCCTCCACTTT.

The chain uses TRBV13 and TRBJ2-7; no firm D call. CDR1 and CDR2 (germline): PRHDT, FYEKMQ (reference sequence). Trimming removed 4 bases from V and 5 bases from J, with 15 bases in between. CDR3 length equals 14 residues. CDR3: CASSYPIRSHEQYF. CDR3 nucleotide sequence: TGTGCCAGCAGCTACCCTATCCGATCCCACGAGCAGTACTTC.

A remark on this clonotype: The junction and the germline gene differ at one end; a read error may be behind it. The chain has TRBV20-1 and TRBJ2-5; 7 bases are shared with TRBD2. The J call may be in error: the DNA end matches TRBJ2-7 better. There are 14 residues in the CDR3. Germline CDR1 DFQATT, CDR2 SNEGSKA (reference sequence). DNA of the CDR3: TGCAGCGCTAGAGATCCCATTAGGGAGGGCGAGCAGTACTTC. Its translation: CSARDPIREGEQYF.

This clonotype was counted only a few times. The chain carries TRBV7-9 and TRBJ2-3; D unclear. CDR1 is SEHNR and CDR2 is FQNEAQ in the germline V gene (reference sequence). Trimming left V 3 bases short and J 4 bases short, with 17 bases between. The CDR3 totals 16 residues. The CDR3 region is CASSFSQESGADTQYF. For the CDR3, the DNA is TGTGCCAGCAGCTTCTCCCAGGAGTCGGGCGCAGATACGCAGTATTTT.

In regard to this clonotype: At one boundary the junction diverges from the germline segment, which might be a read error. V gene TRBV20-1 combines with J gene TRBJ2-1, with no clear D. The CDR3 totals 15 residues. CDR1 and CDR2 from the germline V gene are DFQATT and SNEGSKA (reference sequence). The CDR3 region is CSTFAETPSFNEQFF. The CDR3 DNA follows: TGCAGTACTTTCGCCGAGACCCCCTCCTTCAATGAGCAGTTCTTC.

CDR3: CASSPDRVHSQLYNEQFF. The CDR3 nucleotides are TGTGCCAGCAGTCCCGATAGGGTCCACTCCCAATTGTACAATGAGCAGTTCTTC. V and J are TRBV2 and TRBJ2-1, with D unclear. The CDR3 has 18 amino acids. V lost 5 bases and J 4 bases, leaving 24 bases between the germline ends. CDR1 SNHLY and CDR2 FYNNEI come from the germline V gene.

This clonotype was seen a few times. The chain combines TRBV9 with TRBJ2-1, with D possibly matching TRBD2 (6 bases). V dropped 3 bases and J dropped 6 bases, with 13 bases sitting between them. Germline V gene data show CDR1 as SGDLS and CDR2 as YYNGEE. The length of the CDR3 is 14 residues. CDR3 sequence (DNA): TGTGCCAGCAGCGCGGGGACTTGGGGCAATGAGCAGTTCTTC. It codes for CASSAGTWGNEQFF.

There are many counts of this clonotype. The rearrangement joins TRBV28 to TRBJ2-7, with a tentative D call TRBD1 (6 bases). V was clipped by 6 bases and J by 2 bases, with 14 bases between them. The CDR3 is 14 amino acids. The germline CDR1 and CDR2 sequences are MDHEN and SYDVKM. The CDR3 sequence: CASRPTGPPYEQYF. CDR3 nucleotide sequence: TGTGCCAGCAGGCCCACAGGGCCCCCCTACGAGCAGTACTTC. The variable domain in full, with the rest retrieved from reference TRBV28 and TRBJ2-7, is DVKVTQSSRYLVKRTGEKVFLECVQDMDHENMFWYRQDPGLGLRLIYFSYDVKMKEKGDIPEGYSVSREKKERFSLILESASTNQTSMYLCASRPTGPPYEQYFGPGTRLTVT.

This clonotype was seen a few times. The CDR3 DNA is TGTGCCAGCAGCTCAAGGACTAGCGGGAGGGCGTCCGGAGAGACCCAGTACTTC. This encodes CASSSRTSGRASGETQYF. V and J are TRBV7-8 and TRBJ2-5; 15 bases are shared with TRBD2. Trimming cost V 4 bases and J 4 bases; bases outside gene matches: 10. Germline assignment: CDR1 SGHVS and CDR2 FQNEAQ. The CDR3 spans 18 residues.

This clonotype was observed at least ten times. This sequence joins TRBV30 and TRBJ1-2; D is ambiguous. With 7 bases removed from V and 6 bases from J, the gap between germline ends came to 18 bases. CDR3 size: 13 residues. Germline V gives CDR1 GTSNPN, CDR2 SVGIG (reference sequence). This CDR3 reads CASPTQDVDGYTF. Here the CDR3 DNA reads TGTGCCTCGCCAACGCAGGACGTGGATGGCTACACCTTC.

Here the CDR3 DNA reads TGTGCCACCAGCAGAGATCGTGGGACAGGGGGCAAATTTGGTCAGTTCTTC. The encoded protein is CATSRDRGTGGKFGQFF. The chain joins TRBV15 to TRBJ2-1; TRBD1 agrees at 12 bases. CDR3 length equals 17 residues. Per the germline V gene, CDR1 is LNHNV and CDR2 is YYDKDF (reference sequence). With V trimmed by 0 bases and J by 13 bases, 13 bases remained unmatched.

This clonotype has at least ten counts. The gene calls are TRBV10-3 and TRBJ2-7, with D tentatively TRBD1 or TRBD2 (7 bases each). The V end was cut by 10 bases, the J end by 6 bases, with 22 bases between. This CDR3 is built from 14 residues. Germline CDR1 ENHRY, CDR2 SYGVKD. CDR3: CATLRQGGNLEQYF. The CDR3 DNA reads TGTGCCACCCTTAGACAGGGAGGGAACCTCGAGCAGTACTTC.

This chain joins TRBV29-1 and TRBJ2-7; the match to TRBD1 covers 10 bases. The germline V gene has CDR1 SQVTM and CDR2 ANQGSEA. V dropped 3 bases and J dropped 1; count of bases not matched to a gene: 0. The CDR3 sequence is 13 residues long. The CDR3 reads CSVEDRGSYEQYF. In DNA form, the CDR3 reads TGCAGCGTTGAGGACAGGGGGTCCTACGAGCAGTACTTC.

The J gene is TRBJ2-7, the V gene TRBV10-3, with a tentative D call TRBD2 (7 bases). Germline V CDR1 and CDR2: ENHRY, SYGVKD. V lost 4 bases, J lost 2 bases, and 18 bases lay in between. The length of the CDR3 is 16 residues. In DNA, the CDR3 is TGTGCCATCAGTGGGGGGGGGCGGGAGCGAACCTACGAGCAGTACTTC. Protein product: CAISGGGRERTYEQYF.

The rearrangement uses TRBV4-3 and TRBJ2-3, with 11 bases lining up with TRBD2. With 4 bases clipped from V and 2 bases from J, the junction kept 5 bases outside the gene matches. Germline V gene sequence: CDR1 LGHNA, CDR2 YSLEER. The CDR3 is 16 residues long. The CDR3 sequence: CASSRVTSGTTDTQYF. The CDR3 DNA sequence: TGCGCCAGCAGCCGAGTGACTAGCGGGACCACAGATACGCAGTATTTT.

The chain links TRBV15 to TRBJ2-7; D is possibly TRBD1 (7 bases). CDR3 size: 18 residues. Trimming left V 0 bases short and J 3 bases short, with 21 bases between. From germline, CDR1 is LNHNV and CDR2 YYDKDF (reference sequence). CDR3 bases: TGTGCCACCAGCAGAGATTCGCCGGGGGACAGTCAGCTCTACGAGCAGTACTTC. Translating gives CATSRDSPGDSQLYEQYF.

The V and J genes are TRBV3-1 and TRBJ1-5, with D possibly being TRBD1 (5 bases). The CDR3 runs 16 residues. CDR1 LGHDT and CDR2 YNNKEL come from the germline V gene (reference sequence). Trimming removed 3 bases from V and 0 bases from J, with 12 bases in between. For the CDR3, the DNA is TGTGCCAGCAGCCAGGGACTGGCATATAGCAATCAGCCCCAGCATTTT. Encoded protein: CASSQGLAYSNQPQHF.